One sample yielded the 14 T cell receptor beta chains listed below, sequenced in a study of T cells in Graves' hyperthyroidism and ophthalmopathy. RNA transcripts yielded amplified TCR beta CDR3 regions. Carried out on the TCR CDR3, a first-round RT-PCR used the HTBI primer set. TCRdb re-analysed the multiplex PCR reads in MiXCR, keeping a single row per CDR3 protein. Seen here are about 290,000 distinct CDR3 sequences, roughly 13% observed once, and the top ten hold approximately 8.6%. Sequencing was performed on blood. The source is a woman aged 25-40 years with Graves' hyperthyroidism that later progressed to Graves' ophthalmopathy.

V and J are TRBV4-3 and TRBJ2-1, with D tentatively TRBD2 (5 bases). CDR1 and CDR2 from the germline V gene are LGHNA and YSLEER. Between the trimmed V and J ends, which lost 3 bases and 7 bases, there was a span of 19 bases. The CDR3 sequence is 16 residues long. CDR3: CASSHLFMDSENEQFF. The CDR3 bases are TGCGCCAGCAGCCACCTGTTTATGGACTCGGAGAATGAGCAGTTCTTC.

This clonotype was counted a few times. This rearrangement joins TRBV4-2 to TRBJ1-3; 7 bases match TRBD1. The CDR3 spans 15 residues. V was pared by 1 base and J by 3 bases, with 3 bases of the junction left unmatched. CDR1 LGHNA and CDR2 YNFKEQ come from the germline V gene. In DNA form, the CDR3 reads TGTGCCAGCAGCCAAGCAGGGACAGATGGAAACACCATATATTTT. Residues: CASSQAGTDGNTIYF.

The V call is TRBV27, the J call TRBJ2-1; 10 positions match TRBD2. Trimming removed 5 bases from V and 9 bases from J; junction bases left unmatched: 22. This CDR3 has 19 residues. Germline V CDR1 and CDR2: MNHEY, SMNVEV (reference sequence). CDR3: CASSETGTSVRDRLGEQFF. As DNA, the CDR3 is TGTGCCAGCAGTGAAACCGGGACTAGCGTGAGAGATAGGTTGGGTGAGCAGTTCTTC.

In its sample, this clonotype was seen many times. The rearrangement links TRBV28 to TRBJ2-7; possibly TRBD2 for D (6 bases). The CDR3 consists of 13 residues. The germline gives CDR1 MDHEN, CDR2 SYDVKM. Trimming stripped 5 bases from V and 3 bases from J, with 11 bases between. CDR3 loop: CASSDRDFYEQYF. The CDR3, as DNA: TGTGCCAGCAGTGATCGGGACTTCTACGAGCAGTACTTC. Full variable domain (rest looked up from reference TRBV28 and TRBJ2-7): DVKVTQSSRYLVKRTGEKVFLECVQDMDHENMFWYRQDPGLGLRLIYFSYDVKMKEKGDIPEGYSVSREKKERFSLILESASTNQTSMYLCASSDRDFYEQYFGPGTRLTVT.

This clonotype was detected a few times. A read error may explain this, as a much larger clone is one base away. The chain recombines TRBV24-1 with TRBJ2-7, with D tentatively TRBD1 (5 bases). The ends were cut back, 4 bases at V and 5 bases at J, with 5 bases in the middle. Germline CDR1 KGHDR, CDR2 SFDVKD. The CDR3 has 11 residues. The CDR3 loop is CATSEGHEQYF. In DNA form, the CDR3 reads TGTGCCACCAGTGAGGGGCACGAGCAGTACTTC.

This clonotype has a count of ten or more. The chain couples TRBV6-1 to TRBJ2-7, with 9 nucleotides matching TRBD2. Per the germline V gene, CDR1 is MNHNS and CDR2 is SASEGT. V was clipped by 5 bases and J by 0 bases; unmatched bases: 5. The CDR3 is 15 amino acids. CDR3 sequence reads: CASSSPSGDSYEQYF. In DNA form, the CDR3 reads TGTGCCAGCAGTTCTCCTAGCGGGGACTCCTACGAGCAGTACTTC.

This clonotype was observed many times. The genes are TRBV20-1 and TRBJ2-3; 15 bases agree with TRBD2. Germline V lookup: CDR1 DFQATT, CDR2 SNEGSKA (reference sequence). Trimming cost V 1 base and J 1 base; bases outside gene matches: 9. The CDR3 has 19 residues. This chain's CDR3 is CSARAPGLAGGMGTDTQYF. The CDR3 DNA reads TGCAGTGCTAGAGCCCCGGGACTAGCGGGAGGAATGGGCACAGATACGCAGTATTTT.

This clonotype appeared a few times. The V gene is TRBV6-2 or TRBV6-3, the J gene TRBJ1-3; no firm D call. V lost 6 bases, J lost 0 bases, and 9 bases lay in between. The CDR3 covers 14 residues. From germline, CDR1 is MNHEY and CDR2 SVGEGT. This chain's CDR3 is CASSPTVSGNTIYF. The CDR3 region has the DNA TGTGCCAGCAGCCCGACGGTCTCTGGAAACACCATATATTTT.

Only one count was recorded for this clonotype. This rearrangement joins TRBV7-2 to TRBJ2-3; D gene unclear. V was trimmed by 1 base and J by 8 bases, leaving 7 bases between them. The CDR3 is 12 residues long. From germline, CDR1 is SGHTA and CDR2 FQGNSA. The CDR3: CASSLGPATQYF. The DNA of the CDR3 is TGTGCCAGCAGCTTAGGGCCAGCTACGCAGTATTTT.

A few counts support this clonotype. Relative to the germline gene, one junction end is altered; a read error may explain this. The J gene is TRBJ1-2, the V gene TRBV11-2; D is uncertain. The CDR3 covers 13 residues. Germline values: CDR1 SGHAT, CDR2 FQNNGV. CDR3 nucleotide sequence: TGTGCCGGCAGCTTAGGTAATACGGGGAGCTACACCTTC. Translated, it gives CAGSLGNTGSYTF. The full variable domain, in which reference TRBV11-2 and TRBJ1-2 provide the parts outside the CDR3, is EAGVAQSPRYKIIEKRQSVAFWCNPISGHATLYWYQQILGQGPKLLIQFQNNGVVDDSQLPKDRFSAERLKGVDSTLKIQPAKLEDSAVYLCAGSLGNTGSYTFGSGTRLTVV.

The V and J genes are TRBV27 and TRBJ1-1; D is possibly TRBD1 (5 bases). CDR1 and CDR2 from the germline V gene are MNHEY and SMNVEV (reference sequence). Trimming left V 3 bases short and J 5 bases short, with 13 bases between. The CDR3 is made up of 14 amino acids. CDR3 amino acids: CASSFVRAGTEAFF. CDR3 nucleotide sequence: TGTGCCAGCAGTTTCGTCAGGGCAGGTACTGAAGCTTTCTTT.

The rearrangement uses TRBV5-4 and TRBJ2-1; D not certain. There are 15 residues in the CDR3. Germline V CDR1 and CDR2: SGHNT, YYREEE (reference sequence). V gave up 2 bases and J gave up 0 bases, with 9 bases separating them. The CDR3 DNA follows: TGTGCCAGCAGCTTTAAGGCCGTCTCCTACAATGAGCAGTTCTTC. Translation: CASSFKAVSYNEQFF. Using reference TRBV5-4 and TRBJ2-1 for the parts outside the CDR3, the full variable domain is ETGVTQSPTHLIKTRGQQVTLRCSSQSGHNTVSWYQQALGQGPQFIFQYYREEENGRGNFPPRFSGLQFPNYSSELNVNALELDDSALYLCASSFKAVSYNEQFFGPGTRLTVL.

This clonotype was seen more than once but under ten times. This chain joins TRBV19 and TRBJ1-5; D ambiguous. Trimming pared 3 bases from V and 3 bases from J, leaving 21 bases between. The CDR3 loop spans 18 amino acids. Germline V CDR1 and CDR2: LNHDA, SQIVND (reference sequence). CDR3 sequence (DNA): TGTGCCAGTAGTATCACCGTAGGGCAGGCGGGTCTCAATCAGCCCCAGCATTTT. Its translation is CASSITVGQAGLNQPQHF.

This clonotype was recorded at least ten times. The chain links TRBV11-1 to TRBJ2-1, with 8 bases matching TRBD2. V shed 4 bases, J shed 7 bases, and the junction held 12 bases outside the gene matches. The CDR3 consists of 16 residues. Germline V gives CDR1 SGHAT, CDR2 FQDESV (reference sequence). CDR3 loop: CASSSGGVGSWNEQFF. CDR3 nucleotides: TGTGCCAGCAGCTCGGGGGGGGTGGGGAGTTGGAATGAGCAGTTCTTC.